This T cell receptor (beta chain) was found in a study of radiotherapy plus CTLA-4 blockade in lung cancer. The study treated chemo-refractory metastatic non-small-cell lung cancer patients with focal radiation plus ipilimumab CTLA-4 blockade. Germline CDR1 is SEHNR and CDR2 is FQNEAQ (reference sequence). Between the trimmed V and J ends, which lost 2 bases and 0 bases, there was a span of 11 bases. This CDR3 has 17 residues. Sequencing used immunoSEQ multiplex PCR; TCRdb keeps in-frame clones, though not all of them. The sample consists of 35,000 or so clones, 75% to 90% of them appearing once. The source was peripheral blood, collected from a patient treated with radiotherapy plus ipilimumab. The chain joins TRBV7-9 to TRBJ2-6; D not certain. The clonotype comes from a human donor with non-small cell lung cancer who had stable disease on radiotherapy plus ipilimumab. This chain's CDR3 is CASSLSPVLSGANVLTF. CDR3 sequence (DNA): TGTGCCAGCAGCTTATCCCCAGTGCTCTCTGGGGCCAACGTCCTGACTTTC.